This T cell receptor (beta chain) was documented in a study of T cells after yellow fever vaccination. Trimming removed 1 base from V and 4 bases from J, with 13 bases in between. Germline CDR1 is LGHDT and CDR2 is YNNKEL (reference sequence). The CDR3 has 15 residues. TCRdb redid the calling of the 5' RACE reads with MiXCR, one entry per CDR3 protein. Of a few hundred thousand distinct CDR3 sequences listed, around 13% are singletons. The TCR sequence derives from a man younger than 35 who received the YFV17D yellow fever vaccine. The sample consisted of CD4+ T cells sorted from PBMCs, taken 15 days after the yellow fever booster vaccination. V gene TRBV3-1 combines with J gene TRBJ2-5, with D possibly matching TRBD1 (6 bases). The CDR3 DNA follows: TGTGCCAGCAGCCAAGGGCTGGGGGCCCGAGAGACCCAGTACTTC. Amino acid sequence: CASSQGLGARETQYF.